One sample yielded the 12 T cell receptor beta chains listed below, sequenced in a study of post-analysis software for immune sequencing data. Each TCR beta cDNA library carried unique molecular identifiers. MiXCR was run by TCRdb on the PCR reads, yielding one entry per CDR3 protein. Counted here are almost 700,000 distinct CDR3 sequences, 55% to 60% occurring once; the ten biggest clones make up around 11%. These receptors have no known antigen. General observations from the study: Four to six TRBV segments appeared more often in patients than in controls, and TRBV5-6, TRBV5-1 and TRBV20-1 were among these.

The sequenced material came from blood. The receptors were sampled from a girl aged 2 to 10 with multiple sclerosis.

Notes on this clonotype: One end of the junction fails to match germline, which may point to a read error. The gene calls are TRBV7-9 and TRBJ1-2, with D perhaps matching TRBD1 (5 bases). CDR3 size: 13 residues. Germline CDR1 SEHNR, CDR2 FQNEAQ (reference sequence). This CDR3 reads CACSSGGGYGYTF. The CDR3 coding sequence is TGTGCCTGCAGCTCCGGGGGTGGCTATGGCTACACCTTC.

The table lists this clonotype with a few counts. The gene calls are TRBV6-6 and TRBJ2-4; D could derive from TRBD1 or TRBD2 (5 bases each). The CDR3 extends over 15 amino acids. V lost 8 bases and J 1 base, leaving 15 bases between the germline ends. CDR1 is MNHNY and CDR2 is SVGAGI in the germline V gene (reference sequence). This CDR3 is CASGDLPSAKNIQYF. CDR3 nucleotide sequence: TGTGCCAGCGGGGACCTCCCGTCCGCCAAAAACATTCAGTACTTC.

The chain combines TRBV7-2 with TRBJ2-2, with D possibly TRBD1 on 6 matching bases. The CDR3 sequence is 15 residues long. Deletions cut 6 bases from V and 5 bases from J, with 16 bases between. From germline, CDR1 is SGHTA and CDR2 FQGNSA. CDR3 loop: CASRSQGQWTGELFF. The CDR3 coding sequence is TGTGCCAGCAGAAGTCAGGGGCAGTGGACCGGGGAGCTGTTTTTT.

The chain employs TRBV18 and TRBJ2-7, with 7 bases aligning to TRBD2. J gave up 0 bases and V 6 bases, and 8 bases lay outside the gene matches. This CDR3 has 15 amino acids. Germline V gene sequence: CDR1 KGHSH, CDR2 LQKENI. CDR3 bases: TGTGCCAGCTCGCCCTTTCTAGCGGACTCCTACGAGCAGTACTTC. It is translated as CASSPFLADSYEQYF.

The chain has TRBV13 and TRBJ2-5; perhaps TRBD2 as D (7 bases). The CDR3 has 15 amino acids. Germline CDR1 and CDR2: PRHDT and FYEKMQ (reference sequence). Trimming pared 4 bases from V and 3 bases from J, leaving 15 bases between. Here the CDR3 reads CASSSPGAGEETQYF. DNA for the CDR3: TGTGCCAGCAGCTCCCCGGGGGCGGGGGAAGAGACCCAGTACTTC.

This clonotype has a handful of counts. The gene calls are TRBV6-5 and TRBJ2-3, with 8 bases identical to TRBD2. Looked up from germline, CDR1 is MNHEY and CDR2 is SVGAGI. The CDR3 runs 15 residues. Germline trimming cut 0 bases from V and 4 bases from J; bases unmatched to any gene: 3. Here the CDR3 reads CASSYSTSDADTQYF. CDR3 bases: TGTGCCAGCAGTTACTCGACTAGCGACGCAGATACGCAGTATTTT.

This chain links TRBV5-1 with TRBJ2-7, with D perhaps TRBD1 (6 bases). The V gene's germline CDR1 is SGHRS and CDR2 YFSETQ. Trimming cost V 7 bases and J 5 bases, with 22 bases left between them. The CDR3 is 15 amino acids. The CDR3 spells CASGGYEQGIHEQYF. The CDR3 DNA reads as TGCGCCAGCGGGGGTTATGAACAGGGAATCCACGAGCAGTACTTC.

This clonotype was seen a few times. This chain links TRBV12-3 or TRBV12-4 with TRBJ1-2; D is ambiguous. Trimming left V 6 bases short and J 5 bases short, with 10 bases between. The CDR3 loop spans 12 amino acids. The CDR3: CASRATGYGYTF. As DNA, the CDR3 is TGTGCCAGCAGGGCGACTGGTTATGGCTACACCTTC.

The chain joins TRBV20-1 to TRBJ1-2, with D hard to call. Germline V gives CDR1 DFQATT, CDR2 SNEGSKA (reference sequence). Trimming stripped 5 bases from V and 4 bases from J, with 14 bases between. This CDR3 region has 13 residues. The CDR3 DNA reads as TGCAGTGCTGACTTCGGCGGCTCCTATGGCTACACCTTC. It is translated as CSADFGGSYGYTF.

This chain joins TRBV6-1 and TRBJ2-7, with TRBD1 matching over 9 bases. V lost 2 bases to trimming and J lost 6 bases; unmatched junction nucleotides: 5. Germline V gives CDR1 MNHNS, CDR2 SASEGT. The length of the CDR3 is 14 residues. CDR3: CASSERQGGFEQYF. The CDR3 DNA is TGTGCCAGCAGTGAACGACAGGGGGGTTTCGAGCAGTACTTC.

The CDR3 region has the DNA TGCAGTGCTACCCCGAGTACAGATACGCAGTATTTT. It encodes CSATPSTDTQYF. The chain links TRBV20-1 to TRBJ2-3; D unresolved. The V end was cut by 4 bases, the J end by 3 bases, with 8 bases between. This CDR3 has 12 residues. Germline loops: CDR1 DFQATT, CDR2 SNEGSKA (reference sequence).

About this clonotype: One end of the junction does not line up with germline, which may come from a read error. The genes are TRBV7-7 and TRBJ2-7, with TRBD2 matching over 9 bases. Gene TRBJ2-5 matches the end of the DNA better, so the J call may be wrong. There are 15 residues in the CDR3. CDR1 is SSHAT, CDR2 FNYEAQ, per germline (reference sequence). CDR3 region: CASRLTSGPGETQYF. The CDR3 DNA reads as TGTGCTAGCAGACTGACTAGCGGCCCTGGGGAGACCCAGTACTTC.